This section outlines one TCR beta chain sequence together with its context. Sequencing used immunoSEQ multiplex PCR; TCRdb keeps in-frame clones, though not all of them. Counted here are around 92,000 clones, 90% to 95% occurring once; the ten biggest clones make up 2% to 2.5%. The sample belongs to a study of T cell changes during pregnancy in multiple sclerosis. Material: peripheral blood, obtained in the third trimester of pregnancy. The sequence came from a female donor with multiple sclerosis, enrolled in a pregnancy study.

The DNA of the CDR3 is TGTGCCAGCAGTTCCCGACAGGCAACTTACGAAAAACTGTTTTTT. This codes for CASSSRQATYEKLFF. The chain has TRBV28 and TRBJ1-4, with D possibly being TRBD1 (6 bases). Germline V lookup: CDR1 MDHEN, CDR2 SYDVKM. Trimming took off 4 bases at V and 8 bases at J, with 17 bases between the two ends. The CDR3 has 15 residues.